The source of this T cell receptor beta chain is a study of shared clonotypes between healthy human individuals. Recent acute infections and vaccinations were absent in the healthy HIV-negative adult donors. Unsorted material relied on about 90 million PBMCs as the source of genomic DNA. The CDR3 is 13 residues long. Trimming removed 0 bases at V and 8 bases at J, with 11 bases between. In germline, CDR1 is SGHNT, CDR2 YYREEE (reference sequence). The table came from immunoSEQ multiplex PCR; TCRdb's copy has only in-frame clones and leaves some out. This table has 490,000 or so clones, around 78% appearing once.

The clonotype comes from a middle-aged woman in good health. Some clones in this sample may be carry-over from other donors' samples. This chain links TRBV5-4 with TRBJ1-2; no clear D. What was sequenced was PBMCs. As DNA, the CDR3 is TGTGCCAGCAGCTTGGTTCAGGCGGCCGGCTACACCTTC. It translates to CASSLVQAAGYTF.